The 20 T cell receptor beta chains given below trace back to one sample, sequenced in a study of tumor-infiltrating lymphocytes in oesophageal squamous cell carcinoma. MiXCR, applied by TCRdb to the PCR reads, yields one record per CDR3 protein. In the table there are roughly 20,000 distinct CDR3 sequences, around 43% of which are singletons. The sequencing sample was made of normal esophageal tissue next to the tumor. Receptor source: a female donor with esophageal squamous cell carcinoma.

This clonotype was seen many times. This is likely a read error, given that the CDR3 carries no conserved phenylalanine or tryptophan at its end. The limits of the CDR3 on the DNA are not certain, so only TCRdb's listed CDR3 is given. This chain uses TRBV12-3 or TRBV12-4 with TRBJ2-7; whether TRBD2, the table's D call, matches the DNA was not checked. The CDR3 has 15 residues if both end residues are counted. CDR3 region: CASSPLGDLGYTFGS.

In its sample, this clonotype is medium-sized. The rearrangement links TRBV6-1 to TRBJ1-3; D remains unclear. Germline V gene data show CDR1 as MNHNS and CDR2 as SASEGT. The CDR3 has 15 residues. V was shortened by 6 bases and J by 2 bases, with 14 bases between the two germline ends. CDR3 nucleotides: TGTGCCAGCAGCCTATACATGTCGGCTGGAAACACCATATATTTT. This codes for CASSLYMSAGNTIYF.

In its sample, this clonotype was seen a few times. The chain joins TRBV7-9 to TRBJ2-1, with 9 bases lining up with TRBD2. The J call is doubtful: the DNA matches TRBJ2-7 better. CDR3 length: 17 amino acids. The germline V gene has CDR1 SEHNR and CDR2 FQNEAQ (reference sequence). CDR3 in amino acids: CASSLALAGESYDEQYF. CDR3 nucleotide sequence: TGTGCCAGCAGCTTAGCATTAGCGGGAGAGTCATACGACGAGCAGTACTTC.

This clonotype came up many times. Being one base from a much bigger clone, this may be a read error. This rearrangement joins TRBV2 to TRBJ2-7; 7 bases line up with TRBD2. Looked up from germline, CDR1 is SNHLY and CDR2 is FYNNEI. The CDR3 is 16 amino acids. Trimming cost V 0 bases and J 7 bases; bases outside gene matches: 12. CDR3 bases: TGTGCCAGCAGTGAAGCAAAGCTAGCGGACCTTAATGAGCAGTACTTC. It yields the protein CASSEAKLADLNEQYF. The whole variable domain, remainder taken from reference TRBV2 and TRBJ2-7, is EPEVTQTPSHQVTQMGQEVILRCVPISNHLYFYWYRQILGQKVEFLVSFYNNEISEKSEIFDDQFSVERPDGSNFTLKIRSTKLEDSAMYFCASSEAKLADLNEQYFGPGTRLTVT.

Many counts were recorded for this clonotype. The genes are TRBV10-3 and TRBJ1-5; TRBD1 aligns across 7 bases. The ends lost 11 bases at V and 5 bases at J; junction bases unmatched: 6. This CDR3 spans 12 amino acids. Germline values: CDR1 ENHRY, CDR2 SYGVKD. The CDR3 DNA reads as TGTGCCTCCCGGGACAGAGATCAGCCCCAGCATTTT. Protein: CASRDRDQPQHF.

The chain combines TRBV6-6 with TRBJ2-3; no definite D call. The J call is in doubt because the DNA end fits TRBJ2-1 better. From germline, CDR1 is MNHNY and CDR2 SVGAGI (reference sequence). The length of the CDR3 is 11 residues. The CDR3 region has the DNA TGTGCCAGCAGTTACAGCTACGAGCAGTTCTTC. The encoded protein is CASSYSYEQFF.

The table lists this clonotype with a few counts. The chain employs TRBV7-2 and TRBJ2-5; D uncertain. Germline assignment: CDR1 SGHTA and CDR2 FQGNSA. This CDR3 contains 14 residues. V was cut by 5 bases and J by 5 bases, with 15 bases left in between. This CDR3 is CASSTGPVGETQYF. The CDR3 DNA is TGTGCCAGCAGCACCGGACCAGTCGGGGAGACCCAGTACTTC. The complete variable domain, with remaining parts taken from reference TRBV7-2 and TRBJ2-5, reads GAGVSQSPSNKVTEKGKDVELRCDPISGHTALYWYRQSLGQGLEFLIYFQGNSAPDKSGLPSDRFSAERTGGSVSTLTIQRTQQEDSAVYLCASSTGPVGETQYFGPGTRLLVL.

With regard to this clonotype: Without the conserved terminal phenylalanine or tryptophan, this CDR3 likely stems from a read error. No DNA is shown, since the ends of the CDR3 on it are uncertain; the CDR3 is the one TCRdb lists. The chain has TRBV18 and TRBJ2-7; the table names TRBD1, a call not compared with the DNA. The CDR3 has 8 residues if both end residues are counted. The V gene's germline CDR1 is KGHSH and CDR2 LQKENI. The CDR3 sequence: CASSDFGQ.

This chain links TRBV7-8 with TRBJ2-3; 8 nucleotides align to TRBD1. The last part of the DNA fits TRBJ2-7 better; the J call may be wrong. The CDR3 contains 14 residues. Germline V gene sequence: CDR1 SGHVS, CDR2 FQNEAQ. CDR3 DNA: TGTGCCAGCAGCGCAAGACAGGGGATCGACGAGCAGTACTTC. Its translation: CASSARQGIDEQYF.

The chain uses TRBV6-1 and TRBJ2-5, with 9 bases lining up with TRBD2. With the DNA end fitting TRBJ2-1 better, the J assignment may be wrong. Germline-derived CDR1 and CDR2 are MNHNS and SASEGT. The CDR3 is made up of 14 amino acids. The CDR3 loop is CASRVRGGLDEQFF. CDR3 sequence (DNA): TGTGCCAGCAGGGTGCGGGGGGGCTTGGATGAGCAGTTCTTC.

The rearrangement links TRBV12-5 to TRBJ2-6; 9 bases are shared with TRBD1. The DNA end favors TRBJ2-1, so the J call may be wrong. This CDR3 region has 15 residues. Germline loops: CDR1 LGHNT, CDR2 FRNRAP. The CDR3 DNA follows: TGTGCTAGTGGTTTGCAGAACAGGGGGCGTGTTAGGCAGTTCTTC. As protein: CASGLQNRGRVRQFF.

A remark on this clonotype: This may be a read error: a much more frequent sequence differs by one nucleotide. The genes are TRBV28 and TRBJ2-1; 10 bases are a match to TRBD2. Germline CDR1 reads MDHEN; CDR2 reads SYDVKM. V lost 5 bases, J lost 10 bases, and 14 bases stayed unmatched. The CDR3 covers 16 residues. Here the CDR3 DNA reads TGTGCCAGCAGTGTTCGGTTAGCGGGAGGCCGGGGGGAGCAGTTCTTC. Its translation: CASSVRLAGGRGEQFF.

This clonotype was seen only a few times. The J gene is TRBJ2-7, the V gene TRBV7-2; 10 positions agree with TRBD2. This CDR3 is built from 15 residues. CDR1 is SGHTA and CDR2 is FQGNSA in the germline V gene. Trimming cost V 4 bases and J 2 bases; bases outside gene matches: 5. The CDR3 nucleotides read TGTGCCAGCAGCTCGGTAGCGGGAGGCCCCTACGAGCAGTACTTC. Its protein is CASSSVAGGPYEQYF.

J is TRBJ2-3 and V is TRBV7-3, with D unclear. The V and J ends lost 1 base and 2 bases respectively, with 10 bases between them. The CDR3 extends over 15 amino acids. In germline, CDR1 is SGHTA, CDR2 FQGTGA. The CDR3 DNA reads TGTGCCAGCAGCTTAATTGGTGGGAACACAGATACGCAGTATTTT. Translation: CASSLIGGNTDTQYF.

Points on this clonotype: A read error is likely, as this CDR3 ends without the conserved phenylalanine or tryptophan. The DNA is omitted, as the CDR3 cannot be located on it reliably, and the CDR3 follows TCRdb's listing. The chain uses TRBV10-2 and TRBJ2-6; no check of the table's D call, TRBD1, against the DNA was made. CDR1 and CDR2 from the germline V gene are WSHSY and SAAADI. The CDR3 comprises 15 residues, both ends counted. The CDR3 reads CASSRQGDYEQYFGA.

The chain links TRBV7-2 to TRBJ2-1, with D uncertain. The J call is in doubt because the DNA end fits TRBJ1-2 better. Per the germline V gene, CDR1 is SGHTA and CDR2 is FQGNSA. This CDR3 contains 15 residues. The DNA of the CDR3 is TGTGCCAGCAGCTTAGGCGCAACCTCTAACTATGGCTACACCTTC. This gives the protein CASSLGATSNYGYTF.

CDR3 bases: TGTGCCAGCAAGGCTAGCGGGTTTTACAATGAGCAGTTCTTC. Translated: CASKASGFYNEQFF. V and J are TRBV6-8 and TRBJ2-1; 8 nucleotides align to TRBD2. There are 14 residues in the CDR3. Germline V gives CDR1 MNHGY, CDR2 SAAAGT. Unmatched junction bases numbered 6, after V lost 7 bases and J lost 4 bases.

The chain combines TRBV7-2 with TRBJ2-7, with D tentatively TRBD2 (7 bases). Trimming shortened V by 1 base and J by 0 bases, and 10 bases separated the two germline ends. The CDR3 spans 15 residues. The V gene's germline CDR1 is SGHTA and CDR2 FQGNSA. The CDR3, as DNA: TGTGCCAGCAGCTTAGAGGGGGGGTTCTCCTACGAGCAGTACTTC. Translation: CASSLEGGFSYEQYF.

By sample share, this clonotype is medium-sized (0.01 to 0.1%). This chain connects TRBV11-3 to TRBJ2-1; D gene ambiguous. Trimming stripped 0 bases from V and 2 bases from J, with 5 bases between. The CDR3 contains 14 residues. Germline V gene lookup returns CDR1 SGHNT and CDR2 YENEEA. In DNA form, the CDR3 reads TGTGCCAGCAGCTTAGACAGAACCTACAATGAGCAGTTCTTC. Protein product: CASSLDRTYNEQFF.

This clonotype was seen at least ten times. The V gene is TRBV28, the J gene TRBJ2-5; 8 nucleotides line up with TRBD2. With 6 bases clipped from V and 5 bases from J, the junction kept 23 bases outside the gene matches. Per germline, CDR1 MDHEN and CDR2 SYDVKM. The CDR3 has 19 residues. CDR3 nucleotide sequence: TGTGCCAGCAGCCGGGACCGGTGGACCACTAGCGGTAGCGCGGAGACCCAGTACTTC. Translated: CASSRDRWTTSGSAETQYF.